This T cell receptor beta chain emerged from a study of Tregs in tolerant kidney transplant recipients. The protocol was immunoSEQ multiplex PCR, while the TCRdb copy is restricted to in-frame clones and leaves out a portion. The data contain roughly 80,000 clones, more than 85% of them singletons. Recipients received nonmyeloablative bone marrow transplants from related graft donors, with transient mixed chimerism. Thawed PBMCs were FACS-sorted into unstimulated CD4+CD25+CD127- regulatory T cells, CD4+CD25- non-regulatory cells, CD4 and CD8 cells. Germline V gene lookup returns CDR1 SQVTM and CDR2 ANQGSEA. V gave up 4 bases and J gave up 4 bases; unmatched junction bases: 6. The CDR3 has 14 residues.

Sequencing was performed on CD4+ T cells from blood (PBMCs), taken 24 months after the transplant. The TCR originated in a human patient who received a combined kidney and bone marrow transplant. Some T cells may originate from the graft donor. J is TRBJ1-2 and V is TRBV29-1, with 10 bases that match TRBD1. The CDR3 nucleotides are TGCAGCGTTGTAAGGGACAGGGGCGGCTATGGCTACACCTTC. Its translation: CSVVRDRGGYGYTF.